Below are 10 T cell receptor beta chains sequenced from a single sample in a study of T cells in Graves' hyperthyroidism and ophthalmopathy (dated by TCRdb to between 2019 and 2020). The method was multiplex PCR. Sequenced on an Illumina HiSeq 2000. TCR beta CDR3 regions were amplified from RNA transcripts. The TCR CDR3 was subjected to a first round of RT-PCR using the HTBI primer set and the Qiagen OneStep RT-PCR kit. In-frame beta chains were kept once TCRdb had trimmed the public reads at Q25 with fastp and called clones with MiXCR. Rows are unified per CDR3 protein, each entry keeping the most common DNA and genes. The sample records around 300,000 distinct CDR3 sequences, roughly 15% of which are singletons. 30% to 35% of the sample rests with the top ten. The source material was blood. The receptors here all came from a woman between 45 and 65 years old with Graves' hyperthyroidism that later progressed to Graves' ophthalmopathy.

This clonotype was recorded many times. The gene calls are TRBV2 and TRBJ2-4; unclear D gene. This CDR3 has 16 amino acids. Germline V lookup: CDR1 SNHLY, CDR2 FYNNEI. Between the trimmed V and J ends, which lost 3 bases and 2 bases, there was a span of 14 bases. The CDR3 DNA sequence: TGTGCCAGCAGTGATCGGTACGGCCCGTCCAAAAACATTCAGTACTTC. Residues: CASSDRYGPSKNIQYF.

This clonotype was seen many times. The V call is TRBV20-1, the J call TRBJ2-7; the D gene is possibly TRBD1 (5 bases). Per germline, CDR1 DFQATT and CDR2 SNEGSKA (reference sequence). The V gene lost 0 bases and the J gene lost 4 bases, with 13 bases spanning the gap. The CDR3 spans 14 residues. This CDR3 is CSARERQGRYEQYF. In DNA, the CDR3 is TGCAGTGCTAGAGAAAGGCAGGGCCGGTACGAGCAGTACTTC.

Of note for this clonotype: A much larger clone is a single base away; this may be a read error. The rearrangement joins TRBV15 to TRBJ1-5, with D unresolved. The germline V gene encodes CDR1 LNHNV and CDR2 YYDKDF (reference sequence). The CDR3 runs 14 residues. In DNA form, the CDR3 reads TGTGACACCAGCAGAGTGGGCAGAAATCAGCCCCAGCATTTT. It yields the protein CDTSRVGRNQPQHF.

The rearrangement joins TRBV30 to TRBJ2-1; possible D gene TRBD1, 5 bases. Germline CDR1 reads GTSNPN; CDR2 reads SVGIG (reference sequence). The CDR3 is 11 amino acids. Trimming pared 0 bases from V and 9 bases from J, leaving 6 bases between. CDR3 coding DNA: TGTGCCTGGAGTGTGGGGCGTGAGCAGTTCTTC. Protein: CAWSVGREQFF.

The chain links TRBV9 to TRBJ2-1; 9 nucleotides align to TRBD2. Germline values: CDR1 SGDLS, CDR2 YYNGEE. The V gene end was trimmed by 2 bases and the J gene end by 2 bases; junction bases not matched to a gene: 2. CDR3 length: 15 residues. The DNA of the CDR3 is TGTGCCAGCAGCGTCTCTAGCGGGGCCTACAATGAGCAGTTCTTC. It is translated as CASSVSSGAYNEQFF.

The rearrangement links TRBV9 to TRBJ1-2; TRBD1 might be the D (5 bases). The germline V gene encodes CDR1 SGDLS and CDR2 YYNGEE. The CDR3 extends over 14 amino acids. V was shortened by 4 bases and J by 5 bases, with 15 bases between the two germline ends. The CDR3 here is CASSLGGGIYGYTF. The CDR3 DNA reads TGTGCCAGCAGCCTCGGCGGGGGGATTTATGGCTACACCTTC.

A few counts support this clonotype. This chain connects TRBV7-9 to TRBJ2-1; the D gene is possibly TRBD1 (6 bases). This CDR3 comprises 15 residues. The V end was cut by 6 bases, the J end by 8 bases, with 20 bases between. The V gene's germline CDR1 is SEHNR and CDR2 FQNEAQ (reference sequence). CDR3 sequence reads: CASRLRDIGQHEQFF. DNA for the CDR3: TGTGCCAGCAGACTCCGGGACATCGGTCAACATGAGCAGTTCTTC.

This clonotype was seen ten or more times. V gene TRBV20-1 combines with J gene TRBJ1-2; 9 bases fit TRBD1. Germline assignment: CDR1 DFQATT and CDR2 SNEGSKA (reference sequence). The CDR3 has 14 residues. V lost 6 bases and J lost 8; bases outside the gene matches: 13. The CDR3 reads CSAYPTGGAKGYTF. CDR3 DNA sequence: TGCAGTGCATACCCCACAGGGGGCGCGAAGGGCTACACCTTC.

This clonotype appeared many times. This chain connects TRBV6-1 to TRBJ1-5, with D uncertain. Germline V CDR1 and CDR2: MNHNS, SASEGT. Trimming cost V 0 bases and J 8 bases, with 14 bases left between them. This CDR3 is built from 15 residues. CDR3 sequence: CASSEADTFPKPQHF. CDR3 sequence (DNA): TGTGCCAGCAGTGAAGCTGACACCTTTCCGAAGCCCCAGCATTTT.

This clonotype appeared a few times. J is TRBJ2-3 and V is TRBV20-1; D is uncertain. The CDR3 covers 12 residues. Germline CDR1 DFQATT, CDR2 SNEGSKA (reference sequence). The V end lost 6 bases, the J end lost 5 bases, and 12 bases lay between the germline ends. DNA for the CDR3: TGCAGTGCCACAACCCCTGTAGATACGCAGTATTTT. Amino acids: CSATTPVDTQYF.